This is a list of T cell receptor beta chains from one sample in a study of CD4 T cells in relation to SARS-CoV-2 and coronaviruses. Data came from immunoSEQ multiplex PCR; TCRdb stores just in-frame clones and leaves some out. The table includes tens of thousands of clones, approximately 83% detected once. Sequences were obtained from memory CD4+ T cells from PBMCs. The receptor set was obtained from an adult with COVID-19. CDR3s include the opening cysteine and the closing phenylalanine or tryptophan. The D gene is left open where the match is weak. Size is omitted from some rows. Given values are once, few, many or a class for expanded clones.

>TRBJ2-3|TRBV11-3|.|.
TGTGCCAGCAGCTTGGGTGGGTTGGATACGCAGTATTTT
CASSLGGLDTQYF
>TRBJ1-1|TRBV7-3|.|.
TGTGCCAGGGGGCGGGGCACTGAAGCTTTCTTT
CARGRGTEAFF
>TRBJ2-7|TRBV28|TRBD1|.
TGTGCCAGCATAAGCCGGGACAGGGTGGGTGAGCAGTACTTC
CASISRDRVGEQYF
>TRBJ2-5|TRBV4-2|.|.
TGTGCCAGCAGCCCGACAGATAACGATAAACCTGCCCAAGAGACCCAGTACTTC
CASSPTDNDKPAQETQYF
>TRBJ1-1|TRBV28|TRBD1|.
TGTGCCAGCAGGATTTACGGACAGGGGAACACTGAAGCTTTCTTT
CASRIYGQGNTEAFF
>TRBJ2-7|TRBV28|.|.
TGTGCCAGCAGTTCCCCCCCCTGGTGGCGCCAGAGCTACGAGCAGTACTTC
CASSSPPWWRQSYEQYF
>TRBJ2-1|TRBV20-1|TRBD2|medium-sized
TGCAGTCTTGATAGCGGGAGGGAGCAGTTCTTC
CSLDSGREQFF
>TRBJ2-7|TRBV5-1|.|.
TGCGCCAGCAGCTTGGATCGCGTTGAGGGGCCCGGTCGTTACGAGCAGTACTTC
CASSLDRVEGPGRYEQYF
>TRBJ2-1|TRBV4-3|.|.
TGCGCCAGCAGCCAAGGAGGTGGATTTCACCCGTCGGGGAAGCAGTTCTTC
CASSQGGGFHPSGKQFF
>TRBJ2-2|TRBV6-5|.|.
TGTGCCAGCAAACTGGGTTTGAACACCGGGGAGCTGTTTTTT
CASKLGLNTGELFF
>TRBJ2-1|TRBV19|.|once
TGTGCCAGTAGTAATAGCGGCTACAATGAGCAGGTCTTC
CASSNSGYNEQVF
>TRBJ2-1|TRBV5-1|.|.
TGCGCCAGCAGTTCGGACATCCCCCTCTACAATGAGCAGTTCTTC
CASSSDIPLYNEQFF
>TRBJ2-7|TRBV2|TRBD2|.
TGTGCCAGCAAGGGTGGGCTAGCGGGCGATCCCGAGCAGTACTTC
CASKGGLAGDPEQYF
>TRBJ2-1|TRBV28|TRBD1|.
TGTGCCAGCAGCCCGGCCAGGGGGCATGGCAATGAGCAGTTCTTC
CASSPARGHGNEQFF
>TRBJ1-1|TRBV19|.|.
TGTGCCAGTAGTATAGCCCCCGACATTTCCGGACGTATGATCGCTTTCTTT
CASSIAPDISGRMIAFF
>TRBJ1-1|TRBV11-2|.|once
TGTGCCAGCAGCTTAGACGGGGGGCTGGGAATTTGGAACACTGAAGCTTTCTTT
CASSLDGGLGIWNTEAFF
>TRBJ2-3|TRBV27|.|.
TGTGCCATCCGGGACACAAGCACAGATACGCAGTATTTT
CAIRDTSTDTQYF
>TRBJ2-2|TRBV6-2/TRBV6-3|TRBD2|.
TGTGCCAGCAGTTACGAATCGGCCACGAGACTAGCGGGAGGGCGGACCGGGGAGCTGTTTTTT
CASSYESATRLAGGRTGELFF
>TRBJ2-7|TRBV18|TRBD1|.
TGTGCCAGCTCAGCCGGGACAGACTACGAGCAGTACTTC
CASSAGTDYEQYF
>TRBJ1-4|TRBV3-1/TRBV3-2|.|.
TGTGCCAGCAGCGCACGGGACGGACGTAATGAAAAACTGTTTTTT
CASSARDGRNEKLFF
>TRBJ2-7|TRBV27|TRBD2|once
TGTGCCAGCAGGCTAGCGGGTTCGTACGAGCAGTACTTC
CASRLAGSYEQYF
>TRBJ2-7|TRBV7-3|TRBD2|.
TGTGCCAGCAGCTTAAGGAGCGGGAGTCACGAGCAGTACTTC
CASSLRSGSHEQYF
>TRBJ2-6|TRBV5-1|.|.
TGCGCCAGCAGCCTTACCGGCACTGGGGCCAACGTCCTGACTTTC
CASSLTGTGANVLTF
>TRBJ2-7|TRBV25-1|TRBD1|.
TGTGCCAGCAGTGAATCCCTGCACAGGGGGGAGAACCTAAGGCAGTACTTC
CASSESLHRGENLRQYF
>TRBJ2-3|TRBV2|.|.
TGTGCCAGCAGTGAAATAGGTGATACGCAGTATTTT
CASSEIGDTQYF
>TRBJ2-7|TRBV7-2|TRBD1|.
TGTGCCAGCAGCCGGACAGGGGACTACGAGCAGTACTTC
CASSRTGDYEQYF
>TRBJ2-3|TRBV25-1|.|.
TGTGCCAGCACCGGATGGACAGATACGCAGTATTTT
CASTGWTDTQYF
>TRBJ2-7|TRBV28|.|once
TGTGCCAGCAGTTCGAGCAGACTACTCTACGAGCAGTACTTC
CASSSSRLLYEQYF
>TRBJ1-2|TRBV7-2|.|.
TGTGCCAGCAGCTTACATCCCCAAAACTATGGCTACACCTTC
CASSLHPQNYGYTF
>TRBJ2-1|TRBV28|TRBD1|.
TGTGCCAGCAGTACCCCGGGGTGGGTGGGACAGGGCTACAATGAGCAGTTCTTC
CASSTPGWVGQGYNEQFF
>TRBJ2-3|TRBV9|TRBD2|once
TGTGCCAGCAGCGTAGGTTTTAGCGGGAGTCAGGTAGATACGCAGTATTTT
CASSVGFSGSQVDTQYF
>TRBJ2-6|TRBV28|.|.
TGTGCCAGCAGTCCCCTGAGGGAAGGGACCTCTGGGGCCAACGTCCTGACTTTC
CASSPLREGTSGANVLTF
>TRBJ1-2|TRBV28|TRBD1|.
TGTGCCAGCAGTCAACCGGGACAGCAGAACTATGGCTACACCTTC
CASSQPGQQNYGYTF
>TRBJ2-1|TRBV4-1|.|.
TGCGCCAGCAGCCACAGGCTCGATGAGCAGTTCTTC
CASSHRLDEQFF
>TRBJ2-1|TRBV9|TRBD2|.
TGTGCCAGCAGCACCGGGACTAGCGGCAATGAGCAGTTCTTC
CASSTGTSGNEQFF
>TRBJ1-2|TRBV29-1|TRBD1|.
TGCAGCGTTCAAACCTCAGGGGGGGGACGCTACACCTTC
CSVQTSGGGRYTF
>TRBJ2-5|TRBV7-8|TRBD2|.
TGTGCCAGCAGCGTTACTAGCGGGAGGGCCGGGGAGACCCAGTACTTC
CASSVTSGRAGETQYF
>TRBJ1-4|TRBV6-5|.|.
TGTGCCAGCAGTTACACGGGTAGAAATGAAAAACTGTTTTTT
CASSYTGRNEKLFF
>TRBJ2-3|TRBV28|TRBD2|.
TGTGCCAGCAGTTCTAGCGGGAGGGCCTTTGGAGATACGCAGTATTTT
CASSSSGRAFGDTQYF
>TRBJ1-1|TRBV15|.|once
TGTGCCACCAGCACATTACAGGGTGCGGACACTGAAGCTTTCTTT
CATSTLQGADTEAFF
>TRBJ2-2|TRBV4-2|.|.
TGTGCCAGCAGCCAAGAGTACACCGGGGAGCTGTTTTTT
CASSQEYTGELFF